Each of the 24 T cell receptor beta chains below was sequenced from the same sample in a study of T cells in Graves' hyperthyroidism and ophthalmopathy. Amplified TCR beta CDR3 regions derived from RNA transcripts. The HTBI primer set was used in a first-round RT-PCR of the TCR CDR3. TCRdb used MiXCR to reprocess the multiplex PCR reads, holding one entry per CDR3 protein. The sample lists 450,000 to 650,000 distinct CDR3 sequences; around 14% were seen once. The sample comprised blood. These receptors all stem from a woman aged 18-35 years with Graves' ophthalmopathy.

This clonotype has ten or more counts. One end of the junction does not line up with germline, which may come from a read error. The chain is built from TRBV7-7 and TRBJ2-2; TRBD1 is a possible D gene (6 bases). Germline assignment: CDR1 SSHAT and CDR2 FNYEAQ (reference sequence). The CDR3 totals 14 residues. This CDR3 is CASSMSGDTGELFF. The CDR3 bases are TGTGCTAGCAGCATGTCAGGGGATACTGGGGAGCTGTTTTTT.

This clonotype appeared many times. The chain has TRBV6-1 and TRBJ2-5; 12 bases map to TRBD2. The germline V gene has CDR1 MNHNS and CDR2 SASEGT. This CDR3 contains 18 residues. Trimming cost V 2 bases and J 5 bases; bases outside gene matches: 12. The DNA for the CDR3 is TGTGCCAGCAGTGAAAGGCAACCGACTAGCGGGAGTTGGGAGACCCAGTACTTC. Translated, it gives CASSERQPTSGSWETQYF.

This clonotype has a count of ten or more. The chain uses TRBV25-1 and TRBJ1-5; 7 bases are shared with TRBD1. The CDR3 has 14 residues. Germline values: CDR1 MGHDK, CDR2 SYGVNS. After removal of 4 bases from V and 4 bases from J, the junction contained 4 bases not matched to a gene. The CDR3 is CASSVTGRNQPQHF. Here the CDR3 DNA reads TGTGCCAGCAGTGTGACAGGGAGGAATCAGCCCCAGCATTTT.

Details on this clonotype: A much larger clone is a single base away; this may be a read error. The genes are TRBV6-2 or TRBV6-3 and TRBJ2-7; D call uncertain. CDR3 length equals 15 residues. The germline gives CDR1 MNHEY, CDR2 SVGEGT. Trimming cost V 2 bases and J 0 bases, with 11 bases left between them. The CDR3 here is CASSYRAGLSYEQYF. In nucleotides, the CDR3 is TGTGCCAGCAGTTACAGGGCAGGCCTCTCCTACGAGCAGTACTTC.

There are a few counts of this clonotype. The rearrangement joins TRBV9 to TRBJ2-3; 12 positions agree with TRBD2. Germline CDR1 reads SGDLS; CDR2 reads YYNGEE. V gave up 0 bases and J gave up 5 bases; unmatched junction bases: 4. The CDR3 runs to 16 residues. The CDR3: CASSVGLAGVGDTQYF. CDR3 bases: TGTGCCAGCAGCGTAGGACTAGCGGGAGTTGGAGATACGCAGTATTTT.

The table lists this clonotype with many counts. The J gene is TRBJ2-3, the V gene TRBV7-8; D remains ambiguous. Trimming shortened V by 1 base and J by 8 bases, and 37 bases separated the two germline ends. CDR1 and CDR2 from the germline V gene are SGHVS and FQNEAQ. The CDR3 runs 22 residues. This CDR3 is CASSLDDGPPGPSRLTKRTQYF. The DNA for the CDR3 is TGTGCCAGCAGCTTAGATGACGGACCGCCAGGTCCTTCTCGCCTCACCAAGCGTACGCAGTATTTT. The full variable domain, its missing parts supplied by reference TRBV7-8 and TRBJ2-3, is GAGVSQSPRYKVAKRGQDVALRCDPISGHVSLFWYQQALGQGPEFLTYFQNEAQLDKSGLPSDRFFAERPEGSVSTLKIQRTQQEDSAVYLCASSLDDGPPGPSRLTKRTQYFGPGTRLTVL.

The chain couples TRBV6-1 to TRBJ2-7, with 10 bases aligning to TRBD1. This CDR3 spans 14 amino acids. V trimming: 6 bases; J trimming: 4 bases; junction bases outside the gene matches: 6. Germline CDR1 and CDR2: MNHNS and SASEGT. CDR3 sequence (DNA): TGTGCCAGCAGAATGACAGGGGGCGTATACGAGCAGTACTTC. Protein product: CASRMTGGVYEQYF.

This clonotype was detected a few times. The chain is built from TRBV13 and TRBJ1-3; 9 positions agree with TRBD1. Losses at the gene ends were 5 bases for V and 0 bases for J; bases not matched to a gene: 11. CDR1 is PRHDT and CDR2 is FYEKMQ in the germline V gene (reference sequence). The CDR3 is 18 residues long. Here the CDR3 DNA reads TGTGCCAGCAGCCCGACCACAGGGGGCTCAAGCTCTGGAAACACCATATATTTT. Its translation is CASSPTTGGSSSGNTIYF.

The rearrangement joins TRBV7-2 to TRBJ2-4, with D perhaps matching TRBD1 or TRBD2 (7 bases each). CDR3 size: 21 residues. The V end lost 5 bases, the J end lost 4 bases, and 33 bases lay between the germline ends. The germline V gene has CDR1 SGHTA and CDR2 FQGNSA. The CDR3 DNA reads TGTGCCAGCAGCCTGCAGACCGGGACAGCACAGCGGGAAAGAGATAAAAACATTCAGTACTTC. This sequence encodes CASSLQTGTAQRERDKNIQYF. Based on the CDR3 plus reference TRBV7-2 and TRBJ2-4, the full variable domain is GAGVSQSPSNKVTEKGKDVELRCDPISGHTALYWYRQSLGQGLEFLIYFQGNSAPDKSGLPSDRFSAERTGGSVSTLTIQRTQQEDSAVYLCASSLQTGTAQRERDKNIQYFGAGTRLSVL.

Of note for this clonotype: This could be a read error, since a much larger clone is one nucleotide away. The chain joins TRBV12-3 or TRBV12-4 to TRBJ2-5; 8 nucleotides agree with TRBD2. CDR3 size: 14 residues. The CDR3 region has the DNA TGTGCCAGCAGTCAAGCGGGAGTGGAAGAGGCCCAGTACTTC. Encoded protein: CASSQAGVEEAQYF.

This clonotype was picked up many times. This chain links TRBV10-3 with TRBJ2-7, with 9 bases identical to TRBD1. V shed 4 bases and J 2 bases; nucleotides not matched to a gene: 12. From germline, CDR1 is ENHRY and CDR2 SYGVKD. The CDR3 consists of 17 residues. CDR3 region: CAISGVGLGQGAYEQYF. The CDR3 DNA reads TGTGCCATCAGTGGAGTCGGCTTGGGACAGGGCGCCTACGAGCAGTACTTC.

This clonotype has ten or more counts. The V call is TRBV20-1, the J call TRBJ1-1; D ambiguous. CDR3 length: 14 amino acids. Germline V lookup: CDR1 DFQATT, CDR2 SNEGSKA (reference sequence). Trimming took 3 bases from V and 1 from J, leaving 12 bases between them. DNA for the CDR3: TGCAGTGCTAGGCTGGGGTCTGCGAACACTGAAGCTTTCTTT. As protein: CSARLGSANTEAFF.

This clonotype occurred a few times. The chain carries TRBV12-3 or TRBV12-4 and TRBJ2-3; the D is unclear. The CDR3 runs to 15 residues. Trimming pared 1 base from V and 6 bases from J, leaving 14 bases between. DNA for the CDR3: TGTGCCAGCAGTTTAGAAACCTTAAGGACGGATACGCAGTATTTT. Protein sequence: CASSLETLRTDTQYF.

This clonotype was detected many times. This chain links TRBV28 with TRBJ2-7; D uncertain. Germline-derived CDR1 and CDR2 are MDHEN and SYDVKM. This CDR3 has 13 residues. Trimming shortened V by 6 bases and J by 7 bases, and 16 bases separated the two germline ends. As DNA, the CDR3 is TGTGCCAGCAGCCCCCTCAAATTCAGAGAGCAGTACTTC. Residues: CASSPLKFREQYF.

This clonotype was observed many times. V is TRBV15 and J is TRBJ1-1; D gene unclear. Germline-derived CDR1 and CDR2 are LNHNV and YYDKDF (reference sequence). Trimming took off 2 bases at V and 4 bases at J, with 5 bases between the two ends. The CDR3 spans 12 residues. DNA for the CDR3: TGTGCCACCAGCAGACTCACCACTGAAGCTTTCTTT. This sequence encodes CATSRLTTEAFF.

This clonotype has more than one count but fewer than ten. This may arise from a read error, as a much more abundant clone is one base away. This CDR3 is missing its conserved last phenylalanine or tryptophan, likely due to a read error. This chain connects TRBV5-1 to TRBJ2-7, with 14 nucleotides matching TRBD2. CDR1 is SGHRS and CDR2 is YFSETQ in the germline V gene. This CDR3 is 15 amino acids long. The V and J ends lost 6 bases and 7 bases, in that order; junction bases with no gene match: 9. CDR3 sequence reads: CASKQGLAGVGEQYL. The CDR3 DNA follows: TGCGCCAGCAAGCAGGGACTAGCGGGAGTTGGTGAGCAGTACCTC.

The chain combines TRBV5-1 with TRBJ2-1; D remains unclear. CDR1 SGHRS and CDR2 YFSETQ come from the germline V gene. With 3 bases removed from V and 1 base from J, the gap between germline ends came to 14 bases. The CDR3 sequence is 16 residues long. The chain's CDR3 is CASSSRSTKSYNEQFF. For the CDR3, the DNA is TGCGCCAGCAGCTCCCGGAGTACCAAGTCCTACAATGAGCAGTTCTTC.

This clonotype was recorded many times. The rearrangement joins TRBV11-3 to TRBJ1-1; 9 bases match TRBD1. The CDR3 length is 16 residues. Unmatched junction bases numbered 14, after V lost 6 bases and J lost 6 bases. CDR1 is SGHNT, CDR2 YENEEA, per germline. This chain's CDR3 is CASSKTQGAGWPEAFF. The CDR3 DNA follows: TGTGCCAGCAGTAAGACACAGGGGGCGGGATGGCCTGAAGCTTTCTTT.

The chain is built from TRBV27 and TRBJ2-5; TRBD2 matches at 8 bases. The CDR3 is 14 residues long. V lost 7 bases, J lost 7 bases, and 11 bases stayed unmatched. Germline CDR1 and CDR2: MNHEY and SMNVEV (reference sequence). For the CDR3, the DNA is TGTGCCAGCACGCCGGGGGGGCGGTTGGGGACCCAGTACTTC. Protein sequence: CASTPGGRLGTQYF.

There are a few counts of this clonotype. The chain recombines TRBV7-6 with TRBJ2-5; 8 bases map to TRBD1. The V gene's germline CDR1 is SGHVS and CDR2 FNYEAQ. V gave up 0 bases and J gave up 5 bases; unmatched junction bases: 8. The CDR3 is 16 amino acids. The CDR3 DNA sequence: TGTGCCAGCAGCTTAGCGCCTTGGTCAGGGGGCGAGACCCAGTACTTC. Its translation: CASSLAPWSGGETQYF.

The genes are TRBV27 and TRBJ2-7; tentatively, D is TRBD2 (6 bases). Germline V gene sequence: CDR1 MNHEY, CDR2 SMNVEV (reference sequence). Trimming took 4 bases from V and 5 from J, leaving 12 bases between them. The CDR3 is made up of 13 amino acids. CDR3 loop: CASSSPREDEQYF. The CDR3 coding sequence is TGTGCCAGCAGTTCCCCCAGGGAGGACGAGCAGTACTTC.

This clonotype was detected many times. The genes are TRBV7-8 and TRBJ1-6, with 8 bases matching TRBD1. In germline, CDR1 is SGHVS, CDR2 FQNEAQ. The trim removed 1 base at V and 9 bases at J, leaving 8 bases unmatched. The CDR3 contains 16 residues. Here the CDR3 DNA reads TGTGCCAGCAGCTTAGAGACCGGACAGGGAGGTTCACCCCTCCACTTT. This codes for CASSLETGQGGSPLHF.

In its sample, this clonotype was seen a few times. The chain couples TRBV5-6 to TRBJ1-5; the match to TRBD1 covers 7 bases. After removal of 3 bases from V and 4 bases from J, the junction contained 7 bases not matched to a gene. This CDR3 spans 15 amino acids. The germline V gene has CDR1 SGHDT and CDR2 YYEEEE. The CDR3, as DNA: TGTGCCAGCAGCTGGGGGGGACAGCTAAATCAGCCCCAGCATTTT. It codes for CASSWGGQLNQPQHF.

In its sample, this clonotype was seen many times. This chain uses TRBV6-2 or TRBV6-3 with TRBJ2-1, with 8 bases fitting TRBD2. After removal of 0 bases from V and 4 bases from J, the junction contained 8 bases not matched to a gene. The CDR3 loop spans 17 amino acids. The V gene's germline CDR1 is MNHEY and CDR2 SVGEGT. CDR3 in DNA: TGTGCCAGCAGTTACTCACAACTAGCGGAGAAATACAATGAGCAGTTCTTC. This translates into CASSYSQLAEKYNEQFF.